Here is one T cell receptor beta chain with its context. Its target is unknown. Investigators divided CD4+ cells into CD45RA+ naive and CD45RA-negative memory subsets. The data belong to a study of shared clonotypes between healthy human individuals. Libraries were prepared by immunoSEQ multiplex PCR; TCRdb keeps only in-frame clonotypes and omits some of them. The sample consists of over 400,000 clones, roughly 95% of them appearing once. Study-wide points: Naive subsets generally exceeded memory subsets in estimated richness. Of the naive CD4 clonotypes, 4% to 5% were shared across a handful of donors.

Trimming shortened V by 5 bases and J by 6 bases, and 20 bases separated the two germline ends. CDR3 size: 15 residues. The germline CDR1 and CDR2 sequences are LNHDA and SQIVND (reference sequence). The gene calls are TRBV19 and TRBJ2-7, with TRBD2 as a possible D gene (5 bases). The clonotype comes from a woman aged 25 to 39 in good health. Sequencing was done on a sample of naive CD4+ T cells sorted from blood. Subset defined: CD45RA+ positively selected. The CDR3 here is CASSVSLGLTSEQYF. The CDR3 coding sequence is TGTGCCAGTAGTGTCTCACTAGGGTTGACGAGCGAGCAGTACTTC.